The 17 T cell receptor beta chains below all came from one sample that was sequenced in a study of CDR3 diversity in severe acne. TCRdb passed the PCR reads through MiXCR, listing each CDR3 protein once. The data show around 100,000 distinct CDR3 sequences, more than 45% seen once. Sequencing input: blood. The receptors stem from a male donor with acne.

The table lists this clonotype with a count of one. The chain links TRBV29-1 to TRBJ1-6, with D maybe TRBD1 (5 bases). The V end was cut by 4 bases, the J end by 6 bases, with 10 bases between. From germline, CDR1 is SQVTM and CDR2 ANQGSEA. The CDR3 runs to 13 residues. CDR3 nucleotide sequence: TGCAGCGTTGTTGCAGGGATTAATTCACCCCTCCACTTT. The encoded protein is CSVVAGINSPLHF.

This clonotype was detected only a few times. The chain combines TRBV7-9 with TRBJ2-5, with 16 bases fitting TRBD2. The CDR3 is 16 residues long. Germline CDR1 SEHNR, CDR2 FQNEAQ (reference sequence). V lost 10 bases and J lost 5; bases outside the gene matches: 10. The CDR3 spells CATSEGLAGGPETQYF. CDR3 DNA: TGTGCCACCTCAGAGGGACTAGCGGGAGGGCCGGAGACCCAGTACTTC. The full variable domain, in which reference TRBV7-9 and TRBJ2-5 provide the parts outside the CDR3, is DTGVSQNPRHKITKRGQNVTFRCDPISEHNRLYWYRQTLGQGPEFLTYFQNEAQLEKSRLLSDRFSAERPKGSFSTLEIQRTEQGDSAMYLCATSEGLAGGPETQYFGPGTRLLVL.

V gene TRBV24-1 combines with J gene TRBJ2-3; 9 bases fit TRBD2. J was trimmed by 3 bases and V by 5 bases; bases with no gene match: 5. The CDR3 covers 15 residues. From germline, CDR1 is KGHDR and CDR2 SFDVKD. As DNA, the CDR3 is TGTGCCACCAGTGGGTTAGCGGGAGCGACAGATACGCAGTATTTT. Translation gives CATSGLAGATDTQYF.

V gene TRBV25-1 combines with J gene TRBJ2-2, with 16 bases that match TRBD2. CDR3 length: 21 amino acids. Germline loops: CDR1 MGHDK, CDR2 SYGVNS. V shed 5 bases and J 4 bases; nucleotides not matched to a gene: 16. The CDR3 coding sequence is TGTGCCAGCAGTTACCAGGCACCGGGACTAGCGGGAGGGCCGGGCACCGGGGAGCTGTTTTTT. Translation gives CASSYQAPGLAGGPGTGELFF.

About this clonotype: One base away lies a much larger clone, so this may be a sequencing read error. The chain has TRBV7-2 and TRBJ1-2; D is perhaps TRBD1 (6 bases). Germline-derived CDR1 and CDR2 are SGHTA and FQGNSA. The CDR3 extends over 13 amino acids. V lost 5 bases to trimming and J lost 4 bases, with 11 bases between them. The CDR3 is CASSVVQGYGYTF. The CDR3 DNA is TGTGCCAGCAGCGTCGTACAGGGCTATGGCTACACCTTC.

The chain has TRBV24-1 and TRBJ1-2; 8 positions match TRBD1. CDR1 is KGHDR and CDR2 is SFDVKD in the germline V gene. V lost 3 bases and J lost 6; bases outside the gene matches: 5. The CDR3 runs to 14 residues. The CDR3 sequence is CATSDPDRADGYTF. CDR3 bases: TGTGCCACCAGTGATCCGGACAGGGCCGATGGCTACACCTTC.

This clonotype appeared many times. This chain links TRBV14 with TRBJ2-6; D gene ambiguous. The V end was cut by 3 bases, the J end by 4 bases, with 7 bases between. The CDR3 contains 14 residues. Germline-derived CDR1 and CDR2 are SGHDN and FVKESK. The CDR3 loop reads CASSQGLGANVLTF. Written as DNA, the CDR3 is TGTGCCAGCAGCCAGGGGTTGGGGGCCAACGTCCTGACTTTC.

This clonotype was recorded once. J is TRBJ2-5 and V is TRBV10-3, with 7 bases aligning to TRBD1. V lost 6 bases, J lost 4 bases, and 11 bases stayed unmatched. Germline CDR1 reads ENHRY; CDR2 reads SYGVKD. This CDR3 contains 15 residues. CDR3 sequence (DNA): TGTGCCATCAGAGTGACCGACAGGGACCCAGAGACCCAGTACTTC. It specifies CAIRVTDRDPETQYF.

The chain is built from TRBV14 and TRBJ2-7, with 9 bases matching TRBD2. The germline CDR1 and CDR2 sequences are SGHDN and FVKESK. J gave up 4 bases and V 5 bases, and 9 bases lay outside the gene matches. The CDR3 sequence is 15 residues long. Here the CDR3 reads CASSGVGSGGYEQYV. DNA of the CDR3: TGTGCCAGCAGCGGAGTGGGGAGCGGGGGGTACGAGCAGTACGTC.

The J gene is TRBJ1-2, the V gene TRBV4-1, with D perhaps TRBD1 (6 bases). Trimming pared 1 base from V and 7 bases from J, leaving 10 bases between. Germline CDR1 reads MGHRA; CDR2 reads YSYEKL. This CDR3 comprises 13 residues. The CDR3 DNA reads as TGCGCCAGCAGCCAAGGACAGGCTACTGGCTACACCTTC. Translating gives CASSQGQATGYTF.

This chain connects TRBV24-1 to TRBJ2-3; D is uncertain. The CDR3 length is 12 residues. Deletions cut 9 bases from V and 8 bases from J, with 14 bases between. Per germline, CDR1 KGHDR and CDR2 SFDVKD. The CDR3 nucleotides are TGTGCCACCCTTGACAAGGCGCGTACGCAGTATTTT. Translating it yields CATLDKARTQYF.

This clonotype was seen a few times. The chain recombines TRBV29-1 with TRBJ1-2, with D uncertain. CDR1 and CDR2 from the germline V gene are SQVTM and ANQGSEA. The ends were cut back, 1 base at V and 3 bases at J, with 6 bases in the middle. The CDR3 totals 12 residues. The DNA for the CDR3 is TGCAGCGTTGAAGTACAGTACTATGGCTACACCTTC. Its protein is CSVEVQYYGYTF.

This clonotype was seen ten or more times. The chain uses TRBV7-8 and TRBJ2-1; a possible D gene is TRBD1 (5 bases). The CDR3 runs 14 residues. Per the germline V gene, CDR1 is SGHVS and CDR2 is FQNEAQ. The V and J ends lost 1 base and 5 bases respectively, with 9 bases between them. CDR3 coding DNA: TGTGCCAGCAGCTTAGGTGACAGAGACAATGAGCAGTTCTTC. Its translation is CASSLGDRDNEQFF.

The CDR3 reads CASSSVQGAPYF. The CDR3 DNA sequence: TGCGCCAGCAGCTCGGTGCAGGGGGCGCCGTATTTT. The chain links TRBV5-1 to TRBJ2-3; 8 bases map to TRBD1. This CDR3 is 12 amino acids long. J gave up 14 bases and V 3 bases, and 8 bases lay outside the gene matches. Germline values: CDR1 SGHRS, CDR2 YFSETQ.

This clonotype was seen a handful of times. J is TRBJ1-3 and V is TRBV7-6; possible D gene TRBD1, 5 bases. Looked up from germline, CDR1 is SGHVS and CDR2 is FNYEAQ. This CDR3 is built from 17 residues. The V gene lost 5 bases and the J gene lost 3 bases, with 20 bases spanning the gap. Written as DNA, the CDR3 is TGTGCCAGCAGCCCCGCTGAGGGGAGATTGTTTGGAAACACCATATATTTT. Amino acid sequence: CASSPAEGRLFGNTIYF.

Written as DNA, the CDR3 is TGCGCCAGCAGCCCCTACCTAGCGGCCCAAGAGACCCAGTACTTC. Translation: CASSPYLAAQETQYF. V gene TRBV4-3 combines with J gene TRBJ2-5, with 7 bases lining up with TRBD2. The J segment lost 1 base and the V segment lost 4 bases, leaving 6 bases of the junction unmatched. The CDR3 covers 15 residues. CDR1 is LGHNA and CDR2 is YSLEER in the germline V gene.

The chain employs TRBV20-1 and TRBJ2-7, with TRBD1 matching over 7 bases. CDR1 is DFQATT and CDR2 is SNEGSKA in the germline V gene (reference sequence). The CDR3 covers 14 residues. V lost 3 bases, J lost 4 bases, and 9 bases stayed unmatched. The CDR3 protein is CSASPQGSWYEQYF. The CDR3 DNA sequence: TGCAGTGCTAGCCCACAGGGGTCTTGGTACGAGCAGTACTTC.